This T cell receptor (beta chain) was sequenced for a study of blood T cell repertoires in COVID-19. Whole-study context: Acute-phase and convalescent COVID-19 samples originated in the United States, Italy and Spain. The analysed material was cDNA or gDNA that came from T cells, B-cell-depleted T cells, or PBMCs.

Original analysis: Using reference gene primer amplification, nucleated cell counts were estimated. Produced via immunoSEQ multiplex PCR; TCRdb's table is partial and in-frame only. V and J calls and clone size are those listed in that table; D and trimming were worked out from the DNA. In the table there are 70,000 to 90,000 clones, about 76% of which are singletons. CDR1 is SEHNR and CDR2 is FQNEAQ in the germline V gene (reference sequence). There are 14 residues in the CDR3. V lost 8 bases, J lost 2 bases, and 7 bases stayed unmatched. This TCR derives from a human donor in a cohort sampled during active COVID-19. V is TRBV7-9 and J is TRBJ2-7; 9 positions match TRBD2. The sample comprised peripheral blood. This CDR3 reads CASLAGGPAYEQYF. The CDR3 DNA reads as TGTGCCAGCCTCGCGGGAGGGCCCGCCTACGAGCAGTACTTC.